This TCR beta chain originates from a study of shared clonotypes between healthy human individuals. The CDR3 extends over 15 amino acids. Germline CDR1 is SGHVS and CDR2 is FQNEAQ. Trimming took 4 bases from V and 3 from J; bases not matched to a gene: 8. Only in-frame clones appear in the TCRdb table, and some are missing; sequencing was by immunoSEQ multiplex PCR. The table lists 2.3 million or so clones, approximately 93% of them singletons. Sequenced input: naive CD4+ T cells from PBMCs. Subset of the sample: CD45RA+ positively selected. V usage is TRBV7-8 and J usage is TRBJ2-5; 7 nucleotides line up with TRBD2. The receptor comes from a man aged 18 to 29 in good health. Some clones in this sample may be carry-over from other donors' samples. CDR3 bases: TGTGCCAGCAGCTCAGGACTAGACCCGAAAGAGACCCAGTACTTC. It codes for CASSSGLDPKETQYF.